These 19 T cell receptor beta chains were all obtained from the same sample, sequenced in a study of prognosis after radiotherapy for stage I lung cancer. TCR beta CDR3 was amplified from genomic DNA by two-round multiplex PCR. For every TRBV and TRBJ gene, a specific primer was used in first-round PCR. One entry per CDR3 protein results from TCRdb running MiXCR on the multiplex PCR reads. There are 50,000 to 75,000 distinct CDR3 sequences in the sample; about a quarter occur only once, and around 8.1% lies in the top ten. This specimen consisted of PBMCs, obtained before or after stereotactic body radiation therapy (not recorded which). The receptors come from a donor aged 50 or older with non-small cell lung cancer.

This clonotype showed up many times. The CDR3 protein is CASSQEPGPGDTQYF. CDR3 nucleotides: TGCGCCAGCAGCCAAGAACCGGGGCCAGGGGATACGCAGTATTTT. V and J are TRBV4-3 and TRBJ2-3; possibly TRBD1 or TRBD2 for D (5 bases each). The CDR3 loop spans 15 amino acids. V dropped 0 bases and J dropped 6 bases, with 13 bases sitting between them. Germline lookup yields CDR1 LGHNA and CDR2 YSLEER.

This clonotype was detected ten times or more. The chain recombines TRBV29-1 with TRBJ1-4, with 9 bases that match TRBD1. Germline lookup yields CDR1 SQVTM and CDR2 ANQGSEA. Trimming cost V 3 bases and J 6 bases; bases outside gene matches: 5. CDR3 length equals 14 residues. Here the CDR3 DNA reads TGCAGCGTTGACCCGGGACAGGGTGATGAAAAACTGTTTTTT. This sequence encodes CSVDPGQGDEKLFF. The whole variable domain, remainder taken from reference TRBV29-1 and TRBJ1-4, is SAVISQKPSRDICQRGTSLTIQCQVDSQVTMMFWYRQQPGQSLTLIATANQGSEATYESGFVIDKFPISRPNLTFSTLTVSNMSPEDSSIYLCSVDPGQGDEKLFFGSGTQLSVL.

Points on this clonotype: As the CDR3 is not closed by the conserved phenylalanine or tryptophan, this likely results from a read error. This chain joins TRBV28 and TRBJ2-6; a weak D match, TRBD2 (5 bases). The germline V and J ends were trimmed by 4 bases and 2 bases, with 12 bases remaining between them. Germline loops: CDR1 MDHEN, CDR2 SYDVKM. The CDR3 is 16 residues long. CDR3 sequence (DNA): TGTGCCAGCAGTTCCGGGAAAGGGACTGGGGCCAACGTCCTGACTTTA. Amino acid sequence: CASSSGKGTGANVLTL.

This clonotype has at least ten counts. The chain joins TRBV2 to TRBJ2-5; TRBD2 is a possible D gene (6 bases). Trimming removed 5 bases from V and 7 bases from J, with 8 bases in between. The CDR3 spans 11 residues. CDR1 and CDR2 (germline): SNHLY, FYNNEI. The CDR3 nucleotides read TGTGCCAGCAGTATGGGGGGGACCCAGTACTTC. This sequence encodes CASSMGGTQYF. Full variable domain (rest looked up from reference TRBV2 and TRBJ2-5): EPEVTQTPSHQVTQMGQEVILRCVPISNHLYFYWYRQILGQKVEFLVSFYNNEISEKSEIFDDQFSVERPDGSNFTLKIRSTKLEDSAMYFCASSMGGTQYFGPGTRLLVL.

This clonotype appeared many times. V usage is TRBV9 and J usage is TRBJ2-2, with D uncertain. Trimming left V 0 bases short and J 8 bases short, with 14 bases between. The CDR3 runs 15 residues. Germline CDR1 reads SGDLS; CDR2 reads YYNGEE. CDR3 in DNA: TGTGCCAGCAGCGTAGGTATGGAAAGCTTTGGGGAGCTGTTTTTT. It encodes CASSVGMESFGELFF. Drawing the rest from reference TRBV9 and TRBJ2-2, the complete variable domain is DSGVTQTPKHLITATGQRVTLRCSPRSGDLSVYWYQQSLDQGLQFLIQYYNGEERAKGNILERFSAQQFPDLHSELNLSSLELGDSALYFCASSVGMESFGELFFGEGSRLTVL.

This clonotype was picked up many times. The chain couples TRBV9 to TRBJ1-2; a possible D gene is TRBD1 (6 bases). V was cut by 0 bases and J by 4 bases, with 7 bases left in between. Germline V CDR1 and CDR2: SGDLS, YYNGEE. CDR3 length: 13 amino acids. The CDR3, as DNA: TGTGCCAGCAGCGTAGGGGGGCTCTATGGCTACACCTTC. The encoded protein is CASSVGGLYGYTF.

A remark on this clonotype: A read error may produce the germline difference seen at one junction end. This chain links TRBV7-2 with TRBJ1-2; the D is unclear. In germline, CDR1 is SGHTA, CDR2 FQGNSA. The CDR3 totals 14 residues. The CDR3 nucleotides read TGTGCCAGCGGCTTGTACCGGGAGACGTATGGCTACACCTTC. This encodes CASGLYRETYGYTF.

This clonotype was observed once. This may stem from a read error, because a much larger clone lies one nucleotide away. V and J are TRBV7-9 and TRBJ2-5; no reliable D call. V gave up 7 bases and J gave up 5 bases, with 20 bases separating them. The CDR3 runs 15 residues. Germline values: CDR1 SEHNR, CDR2 FQNEAQ (reference sequence). CDR3 in DNA: TGTGCCAGCACGCGTCAACGGGTGGCCTTGGAGACCCAGTACTTC. Translated: CASTRQRVALETQYF.

This clonotype was found many times. The chain joins TRBV7-9 to TRBJ2-3; D perhaps matches TRBD2 (5 bases). This CDR3 is 15 amino acids long. Germline CDR1 reads SEHNR; CDR2 reads FQNEAQ (reference sequence). V dropped 4 bases and J dropped 1 base, with 12 bases sitting between them. This CDR3 reads CASSSTTAGTDTQYF. CDR3 in DNA: TGTGCCAGCAGCTCCACCACAGCGGGCACAGATACGCAGTATTTT.

In regard to this clonotype: Mismatch with germline at one junction end may stem from a read error. The J gene is TRBJ1-1, the V gene TRBV6-2 or TRBV6-3; D is unclear. There are 14 residues in the CDR3. CDR1 and CDR2 (germline): MNHEY, SVGEGT. CDR3 bases: TGTGCAAGCAGTCACTCGACGGCGAACGCTGAAGCTTTCTTT. This sequence encodes CASSHSTANAEAFF.

This clonotype has more than one count but fewer than ten. This sequence may be a read error, since a much larger clone differs from it by one base. This rearrangement joins TRBV29-1 to TRBJ1-6, with D uncertain. Germline V gene sequence: CDR1 SQVTM, CDR2 ANQGSEA. The CDR3 contains 13 residues. This CDR3 reads CSVDSSGNSPLNF. CDR3 coding DNA: TGCAGCGTTGATTCTAGTGGGAATTCACCCCTCAACTTT.

Worth noting for this clonotype: This sequence may be a read error, since a much larger clone differs from it by one base. The CDR3 end shows no conserved phenylalanine or tryptophan, and so a read error is likely. V and J are TRBV19 and TRBJ2-4; tentatively, D is TRBD1 or TRBD2 (6 bases each). This CDR3 is built from 12 residues. Deletions cut 0 bases from V and 11 bases from J, with 8 bases between. Germline V CDR1 and CDR2: LNHDA, SQIVND (reference sequence). The CDR3 DNA is TGTGCCAGTAGTATAGATAGGGGGGTTCAGTACCTC. Its translation is CASSIDRGVQYL.

This clonotype was detected many times. This may be a read error, as it is one base from a much larger clone. The chain has TRBV6-5 and TRBJ1-1; 9 positions match TRBD1. Germline V gene data show CDR1 as MNHEY and CDR2 as SVGAGI. The CDR3 contains 15 residues. CDR3 coding DNA: TGTGCCAGCAGTTTACAGGGGGCTGGGAACACTGAAGTTTTCTTT. This gives the protein CASSLQGAGNTEVFF.

Details on this clonotype: A much larger clonotype is one base distant, so this may be a read error. The genes are TRBV6-5 and TRBJ1-4; 7 nucleotides line up with TRBD1. Germline loops: CDR1 MNHEY, CDR2 SVGAGI. The CDR3 runs to 15 residues. The CDR3 spells CASSYSGTVNEQLFF. In DNA, the CDR3 is TGTGCCAGCAGTTACTCCGGGACAGTTAATGAACAACTGTTTTTT.

This clonotype was counted at least ten times. The chain uses TRBV20-1 and TRBJ2-5, with 11 bases lining up with TRBD1. CDR3 length equals 18 residues. With V trimmed by 5 bases and J by 1 base, 15 bases remained unmatched. In germline, CDR1 is DFQATT, CDR2 SNEGSKA (reference sequence). CDR3 amino acids: CSAPAPGQGGLRQETQYF. The CDR3 DNA follows: TGCAGTGCTCCTGCCCCGGGACAGGGGGGTCTGCGCCAAGAGACCCAGTACTTC.

This clonotype occurred many times. The CDR3 sequence is CASSWGSNQPQHF. The CDR3, as DNA: TGTGCCAGCAGTTGGGGGAGCAATCAGCCCCAGCATTTT. V is TRBV6-2 or TRBV6-3 and J is TRBJ1-5; D might be TRBD1 (5 bases). The CDR3 loop spans 13 amino acids. Germline-derived CDR1 and CDR2 are MNHEY and SVGEGT. The ends were cut back, 4 bases at V and 1 base at J, with 5 bases in the middle.

This clonotype was observed at least ten times. The gene calls are TRBV7-6 and TRBJ2-2; D might be TRBD2 (5 bases). Between the trimmed V and J ends, which lost 4 bases and 2 bases, there was a span of 11 bases. The CDR3 consists of 15 residues. Germline V gene lookup returns CDR1 SGHVS and CDR2 FNYEAQ. CDR3 nucleotides: TGTGCCAGCAGCTCCCTAACGGGAAACACCGGGGAGCTGTTTTTT. It codes for CASSSLTGNTGELFF.

Ten or more counts support this clonotype. The chain joins TRBV29-1 to TRBJ1-3, with D possibly TRBD1 on 6 matching bases. CDR1 SQVTM and CDR2 ANQGSEA come from the germline V gene. This CDR3 region has 16 residues. V lost 0 bases to trimming and J lost 0 bases, with 12 bases between them. The DNA of the CDR3 is TGCAGCGTTGAAGAGGACAGATTACCCTCTGGAAACACCATATATTTT. Translated: CSVEEDRLPSGNTIYF.

Comments on this clonotype: This could be a read error, since a much larger clone is one nucleotide away. The chain combines TRBV6-9 with TRBJ2-5; no definite D call. Looked up from germline, CDR1 is MNHGY and CDR2 is SVAAGI. CDR3 length: 13 residues. The CDR3 DNA reads TGTGCCAGCAGTTCCAGGCGTCAAGAGACCCGGTACTTC. Its protein is CASSSRRQETRYF.